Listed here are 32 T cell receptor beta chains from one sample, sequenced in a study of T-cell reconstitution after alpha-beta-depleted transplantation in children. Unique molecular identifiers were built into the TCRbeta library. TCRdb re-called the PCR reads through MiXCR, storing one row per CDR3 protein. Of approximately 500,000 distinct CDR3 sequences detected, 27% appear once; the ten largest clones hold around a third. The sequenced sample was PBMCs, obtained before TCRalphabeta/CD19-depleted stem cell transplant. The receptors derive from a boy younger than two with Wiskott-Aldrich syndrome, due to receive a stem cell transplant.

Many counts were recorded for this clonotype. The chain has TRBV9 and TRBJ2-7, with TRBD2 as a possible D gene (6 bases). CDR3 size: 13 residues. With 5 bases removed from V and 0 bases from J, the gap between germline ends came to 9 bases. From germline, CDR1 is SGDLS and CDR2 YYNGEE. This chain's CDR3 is CASSVGGSYEQYF. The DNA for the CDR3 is TGTGCCAGCAGTGTCGGGGGCTCCTACGAGCAGTACTTC.

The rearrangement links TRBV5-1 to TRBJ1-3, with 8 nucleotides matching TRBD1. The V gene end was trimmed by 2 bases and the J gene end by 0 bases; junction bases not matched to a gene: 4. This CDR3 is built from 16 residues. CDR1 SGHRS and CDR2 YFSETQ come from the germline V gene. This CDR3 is CASSLQQGVSGNTIYF. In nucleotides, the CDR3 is TGCGCCAGCAGCTTACAACAGGGGGTCTCTGGAAACACCATATATTTT. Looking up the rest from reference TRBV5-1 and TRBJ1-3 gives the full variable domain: KAGVTQTPRYLIKTRGQQVTLSCSPISGHRSVSWYQQTPGQGLQFLFEYFSETQRNKGNFPGRFSGRQFSNSRSEMNVSTLELGDSALYLCASSLQQGVSGNTIYFGEGSWLTVV.

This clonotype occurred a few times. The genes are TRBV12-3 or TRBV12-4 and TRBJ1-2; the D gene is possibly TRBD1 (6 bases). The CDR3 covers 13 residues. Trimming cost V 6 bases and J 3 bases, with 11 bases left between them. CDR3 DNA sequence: TGTGCCAGCAGCCAGGCAGGGGACTATGGCTACACCTTC. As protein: CASSQAGDYGYTF.

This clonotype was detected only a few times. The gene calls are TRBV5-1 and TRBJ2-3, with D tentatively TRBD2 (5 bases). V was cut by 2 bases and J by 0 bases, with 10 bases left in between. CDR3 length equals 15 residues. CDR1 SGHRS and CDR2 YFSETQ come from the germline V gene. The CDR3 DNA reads TGCGCCAGCAGCTTCCAACGGACTAGCACAGATACGCAGTATTTT. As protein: CASSFQRTSTDTQYF.

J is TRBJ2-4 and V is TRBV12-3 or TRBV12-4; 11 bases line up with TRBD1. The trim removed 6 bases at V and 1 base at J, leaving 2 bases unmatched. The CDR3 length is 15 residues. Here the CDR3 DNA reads TGTGCCAGCAGAAGGGACAGGGGGGCCAAAAACATTCAGTACTTC. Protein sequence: CASRRDRGAKNIQYF.

CDR3 DNA sequence: TGTGCCAGCAGCACCCACTGGGGTGCGCATGAAGCTTTCTTT. Its translation is CASSTHWGAHEAFF. The chain links TRBV7-9 to TRBJ1-1; D is ambiguous. In germline, CDR1 is SEHNR, CDR2 FQNEAQ (reference sequence). Trimming left V 5 bases short and J 7 bases short, with 17 bases between. The CDR3 runs to 14 residues.

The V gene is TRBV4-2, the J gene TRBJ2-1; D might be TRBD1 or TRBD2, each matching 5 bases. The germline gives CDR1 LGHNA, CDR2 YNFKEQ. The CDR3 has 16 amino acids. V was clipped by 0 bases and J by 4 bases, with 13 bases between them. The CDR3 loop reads CASSQDLIGGYNEQFF. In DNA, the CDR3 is TGTGCCAGCAGCCAAGATTTGATTGGGGGTTACAATGAGCAGTTCTTC.

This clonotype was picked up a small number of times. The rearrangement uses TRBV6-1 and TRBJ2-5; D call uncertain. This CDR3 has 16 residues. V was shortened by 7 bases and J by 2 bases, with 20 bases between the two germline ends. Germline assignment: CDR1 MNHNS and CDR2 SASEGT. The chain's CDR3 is CASTHQVAEVQETQYF. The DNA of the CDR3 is TGTGCCAGCACCCACCAAGTGGCGGAAGTACAAGAGACCCAGTACTTC.

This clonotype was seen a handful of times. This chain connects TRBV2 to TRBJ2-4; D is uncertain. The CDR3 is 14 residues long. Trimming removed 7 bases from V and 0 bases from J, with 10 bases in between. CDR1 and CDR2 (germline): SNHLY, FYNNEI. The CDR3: CASTDQLAKNIQYF. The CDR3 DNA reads TGTGCCAGCACCGATCAACTAGCCAAAAACATTCAGTACTTC.

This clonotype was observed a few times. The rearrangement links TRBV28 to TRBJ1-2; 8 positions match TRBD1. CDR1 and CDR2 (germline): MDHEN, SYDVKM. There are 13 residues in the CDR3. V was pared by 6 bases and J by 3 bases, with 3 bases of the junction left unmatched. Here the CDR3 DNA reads TGTGCCAGCAGGATGACAGGGGACTATGGCTACACCTTC. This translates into CASRMTGDYGYTF.

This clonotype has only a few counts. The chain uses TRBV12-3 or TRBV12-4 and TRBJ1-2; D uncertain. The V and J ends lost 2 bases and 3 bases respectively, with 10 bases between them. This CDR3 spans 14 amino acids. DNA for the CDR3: TGTGCCAGCAGTTTAAGGCTGAGCCACTATGGCTACACCTTC. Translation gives CASSLRLSHYGYTF.

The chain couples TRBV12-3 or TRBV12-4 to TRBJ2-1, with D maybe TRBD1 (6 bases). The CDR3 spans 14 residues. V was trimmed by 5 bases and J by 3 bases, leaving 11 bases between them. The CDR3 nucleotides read TGTGCCAGCAGTAGGCAGGGGTACTACAATGAGCAGTTCTTC. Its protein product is CASSRQGYYNEQFF.

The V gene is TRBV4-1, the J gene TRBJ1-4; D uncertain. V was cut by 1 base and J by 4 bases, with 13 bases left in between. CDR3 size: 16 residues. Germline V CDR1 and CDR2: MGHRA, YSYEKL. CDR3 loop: CASSQVGRMFNEKLFF. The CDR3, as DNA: TGCGCCAGCAGCCAAGTCGGGCGGATGTTTAATGAAAAACTGTTTTTT.

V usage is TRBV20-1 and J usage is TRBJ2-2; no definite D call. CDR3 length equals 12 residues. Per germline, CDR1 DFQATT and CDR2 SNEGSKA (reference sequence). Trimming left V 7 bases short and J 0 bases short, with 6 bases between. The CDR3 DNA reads TGCAGTGTCATGGCGAACACCGGGGAGCTGTTTTTT. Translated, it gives CSVMANTGELFF.

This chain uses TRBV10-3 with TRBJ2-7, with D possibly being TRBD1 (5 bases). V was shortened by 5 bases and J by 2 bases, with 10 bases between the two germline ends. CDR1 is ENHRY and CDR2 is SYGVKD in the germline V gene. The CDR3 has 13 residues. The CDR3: CAISSTAAYEQYF. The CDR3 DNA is TGTGCCATCAGTTCGACAGCAGCCTACGAGCAGTACTTC.

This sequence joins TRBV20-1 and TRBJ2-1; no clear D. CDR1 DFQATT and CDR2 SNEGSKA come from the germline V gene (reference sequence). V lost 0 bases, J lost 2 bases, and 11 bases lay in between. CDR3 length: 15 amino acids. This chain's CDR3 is CSARDDIRAYNEQFF. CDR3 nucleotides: TGCAGTGCTAGAGATGACATTCGAGCCTACAATGAGCAGTTCTTC.

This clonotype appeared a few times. The CDR3 bases are TGTGCCAGCAGCTCTAAGCCGGGGACTAGCGGGAGGAGAAGCACAGATACGCAGTATTTT. Its protein is CASSSKPGTSGRRSTDTQYF. The chain has TRBV11-2 and TRBJ2-3; 15 positions match TRBD2. Germline V CDR1 and CDR2: SGHAT, FQNNGV. Trimming at V came to 4 bases and at J to 0 bases, leaving 11 bases not matched to a gene. The CDR3 totals 20 residues.

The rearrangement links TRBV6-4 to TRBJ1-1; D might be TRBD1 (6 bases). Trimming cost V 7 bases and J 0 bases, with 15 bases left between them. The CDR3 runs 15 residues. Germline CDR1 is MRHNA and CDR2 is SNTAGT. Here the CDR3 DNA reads TGTGCCAGCACCCCCAGGGGAGGAATGAACACTGAAGCTTTCTTT. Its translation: CASTPRGGMNTEAFF.

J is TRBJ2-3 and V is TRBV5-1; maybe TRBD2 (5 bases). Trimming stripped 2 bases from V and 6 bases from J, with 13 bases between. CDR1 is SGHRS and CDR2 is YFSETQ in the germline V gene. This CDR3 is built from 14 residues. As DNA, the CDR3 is TGCGCCAGCAGCTTCCCCCTTGGCGGGGATACGCAGTATTTT. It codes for CASSFPLGGDTQYF. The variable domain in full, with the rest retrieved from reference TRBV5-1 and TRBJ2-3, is KAGVTQTPRYLIKTRGQQVTLSCSPISGHRSVSWYQQTPGQGLQFLFEYFSETQRNKGNFPGRFSGRQFSNSRSEMNVSTLELGDSALYLCASSFPLGGDTQYFGPGTRLTVL.

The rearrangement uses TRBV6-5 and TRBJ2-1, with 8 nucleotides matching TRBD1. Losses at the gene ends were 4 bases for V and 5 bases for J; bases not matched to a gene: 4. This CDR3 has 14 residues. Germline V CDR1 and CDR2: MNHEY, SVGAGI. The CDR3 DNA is TGTGCCAGCAGTTCCCGGGACAGGAACAATGAGCAGTTCTTC. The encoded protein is CASSSRDRNNEQFF.

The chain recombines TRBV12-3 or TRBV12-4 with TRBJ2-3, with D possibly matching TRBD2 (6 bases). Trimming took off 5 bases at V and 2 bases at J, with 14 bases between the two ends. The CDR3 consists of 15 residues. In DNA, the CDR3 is TGTGCCAGCAGTATACTAGCTGAAAACACAGATACGCAGTATTTT. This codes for CASSILAENTDTQYF.

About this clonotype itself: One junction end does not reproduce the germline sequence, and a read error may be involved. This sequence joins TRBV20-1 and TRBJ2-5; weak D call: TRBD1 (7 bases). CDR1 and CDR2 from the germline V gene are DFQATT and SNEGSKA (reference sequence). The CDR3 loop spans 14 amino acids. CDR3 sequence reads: CSAGDQGGRETQYF. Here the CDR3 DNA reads TGCAGTGCTGGAGATCAGGGGGGTAGGGAGACCCAGTACTTC.

The CDR3: CASSYGTNYEQYF. CDR3 DNA sequence: TGTGCCAGCAGTTACGGGACAAATTACGAGCAGTACTTC. V and J are TRBV3-1 and TRBJ2-7, with D possibly being TRBD1 (6 bases). Deletions cut 6 bases from V and 4 bases from J, with 13 bases between. The germline gives CDR1 LGHDT, CDR2 YNNKEL (reference sequence). The CDR3 contains 13 residues.

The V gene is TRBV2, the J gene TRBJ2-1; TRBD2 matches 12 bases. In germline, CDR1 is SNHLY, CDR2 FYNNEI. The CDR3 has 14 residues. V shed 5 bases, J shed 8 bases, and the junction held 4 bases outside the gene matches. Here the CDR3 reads CASSPSGRGDEQFF. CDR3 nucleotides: TGTGCCAGCAGTCCTAGCGGGAGGGGCGATGAGCAGTTCTTC.

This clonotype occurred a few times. This chain's CDR3 is CASSAQGGVYGYTF. In nucleotides, the CDR3 is TGTGCCAGCAGTGCCCAGGGGGGTGTATATGGCTACACCTTC. The rearrangement joins TRBV25-1 to TRBJ1-2; 7 nucleotides line up with TRBD1. CDR1 MGHDK and CDR2 SYGVNS come from the germline V gene. V was clipped by 4 bases and J by 5 bases; unmatched bases: 7. The CDR3 totals 14 residues.

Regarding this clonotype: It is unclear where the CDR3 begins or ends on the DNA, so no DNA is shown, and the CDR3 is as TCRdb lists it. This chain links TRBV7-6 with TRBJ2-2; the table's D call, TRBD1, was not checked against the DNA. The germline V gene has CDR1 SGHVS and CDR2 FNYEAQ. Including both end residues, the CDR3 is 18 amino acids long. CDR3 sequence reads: CVSSYPSSGNLRFGELFF.

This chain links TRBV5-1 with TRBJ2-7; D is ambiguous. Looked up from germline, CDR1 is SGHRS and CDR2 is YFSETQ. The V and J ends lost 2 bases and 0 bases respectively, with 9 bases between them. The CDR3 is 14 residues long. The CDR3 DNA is TGCGCCAGCAGCTTTAGTCCGAGCTCCTACGAGCAGTACTTC. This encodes CASSFSPSSYEQYF.

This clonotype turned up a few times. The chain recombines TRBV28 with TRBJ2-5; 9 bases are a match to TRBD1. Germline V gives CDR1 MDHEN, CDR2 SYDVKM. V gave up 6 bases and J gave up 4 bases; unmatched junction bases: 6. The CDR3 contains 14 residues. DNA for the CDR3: TGTGCCAGCAGGGGGGACAGGGTTGGAGAGACCCAGTACTTC. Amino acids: CASRGDRVGETQYF.

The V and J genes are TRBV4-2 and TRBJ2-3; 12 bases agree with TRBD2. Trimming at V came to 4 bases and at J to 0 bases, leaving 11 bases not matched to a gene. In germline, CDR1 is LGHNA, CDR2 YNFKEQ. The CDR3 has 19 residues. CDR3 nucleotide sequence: TGTGCCAGCAGCCGGGGCGACGTCGGACTAGCGGGGAGCACAGATACGCAGTATTTT. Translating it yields CASSRGDVGLAGSTDTQYF.

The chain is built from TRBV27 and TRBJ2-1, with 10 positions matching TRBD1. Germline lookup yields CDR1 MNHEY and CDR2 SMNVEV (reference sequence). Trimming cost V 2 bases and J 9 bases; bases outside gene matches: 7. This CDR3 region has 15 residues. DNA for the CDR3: TGTGCCAGCAGTTTACTGCCGGGACAGGGGAGTGAGCAGTTCTTC. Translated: CASSLLPGQGSEQFF.

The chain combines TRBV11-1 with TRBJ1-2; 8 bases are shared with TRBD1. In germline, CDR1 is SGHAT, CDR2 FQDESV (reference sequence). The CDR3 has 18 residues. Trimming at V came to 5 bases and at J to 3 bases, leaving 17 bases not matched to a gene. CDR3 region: CASSARQGTKRADYGYTF. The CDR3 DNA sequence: TGTGCCAGCAGCGCCCGACAGGGGACAAAACGGGCGGACTATGGCTACACCTTC.

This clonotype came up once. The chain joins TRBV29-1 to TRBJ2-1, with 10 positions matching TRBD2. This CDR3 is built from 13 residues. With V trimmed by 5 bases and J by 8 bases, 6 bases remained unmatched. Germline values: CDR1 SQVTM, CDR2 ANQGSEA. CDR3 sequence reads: CSVSKREGHEQFF. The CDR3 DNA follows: TGCAGCGTTTCTAAGCGGGAGGGCCATGAGCAGTTCTTC.